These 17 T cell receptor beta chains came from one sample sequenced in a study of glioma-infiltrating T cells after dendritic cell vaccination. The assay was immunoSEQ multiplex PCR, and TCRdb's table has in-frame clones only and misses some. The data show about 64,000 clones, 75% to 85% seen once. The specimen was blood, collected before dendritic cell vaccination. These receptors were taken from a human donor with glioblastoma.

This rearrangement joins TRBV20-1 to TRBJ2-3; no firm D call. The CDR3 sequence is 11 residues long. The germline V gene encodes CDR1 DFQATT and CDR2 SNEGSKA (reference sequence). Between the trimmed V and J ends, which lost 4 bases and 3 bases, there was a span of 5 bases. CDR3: CSATGTDTQYF. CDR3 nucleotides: TGCAGTGCTACCGGTACAGATACGCAGTATTTT.

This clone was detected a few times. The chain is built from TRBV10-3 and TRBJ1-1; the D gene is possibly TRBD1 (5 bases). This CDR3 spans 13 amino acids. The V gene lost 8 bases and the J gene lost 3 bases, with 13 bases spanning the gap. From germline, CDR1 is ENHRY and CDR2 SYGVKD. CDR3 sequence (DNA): TGTGCCATCGGAGGGGAGTATGACACTGAAGCTTTCTTT. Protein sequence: CAIGGEYDTEAFF.

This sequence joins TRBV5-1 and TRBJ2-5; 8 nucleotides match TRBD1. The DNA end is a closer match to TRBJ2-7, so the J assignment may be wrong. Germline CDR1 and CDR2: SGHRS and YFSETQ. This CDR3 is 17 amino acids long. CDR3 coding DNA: TGCGCCAGCAGCTTGGGGGTAGATGGGACAGGCCCCTACGAGCAGTACTTC. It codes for CASSLGVDGTGPYEQYF.

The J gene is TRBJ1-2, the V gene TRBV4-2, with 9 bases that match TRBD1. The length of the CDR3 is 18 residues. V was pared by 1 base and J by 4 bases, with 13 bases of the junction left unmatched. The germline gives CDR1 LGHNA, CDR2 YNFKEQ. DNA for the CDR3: TGTGCCAGCAGCCAAGTCTTTAGGGCGGACAGGGGAGGCTATGGCTACACCTTC. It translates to CASSQVFRADRGGYGYTF.

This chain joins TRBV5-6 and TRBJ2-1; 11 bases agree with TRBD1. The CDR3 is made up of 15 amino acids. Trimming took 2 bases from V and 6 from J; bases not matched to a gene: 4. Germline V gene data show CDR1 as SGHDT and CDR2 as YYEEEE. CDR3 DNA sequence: TGTGCCAGCAGCTTCGGGACAGGGGGGATCAATGAGCAGTTCTTC. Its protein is CASSFGTGGINEQFF. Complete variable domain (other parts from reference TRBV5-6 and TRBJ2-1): DAGVTQSPTHLIKTRGQQVTLRCSPKSGHDTVSWYQQALGQGPQFIFQYYEEEERQRGNFPDRFSGHQFPNYSSELNVNALLLGDSALYLCASSFGTGGINEQFFGPGTRLTVL.

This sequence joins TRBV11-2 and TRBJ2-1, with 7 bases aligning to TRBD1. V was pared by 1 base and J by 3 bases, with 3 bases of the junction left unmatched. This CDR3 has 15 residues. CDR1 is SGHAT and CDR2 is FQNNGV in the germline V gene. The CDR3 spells CASSLGDRNYNEQFF. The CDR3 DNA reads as TGTGCCAGCAGCTTAGGGGACAGAAACTACAATGAGCAGTTCTTC.

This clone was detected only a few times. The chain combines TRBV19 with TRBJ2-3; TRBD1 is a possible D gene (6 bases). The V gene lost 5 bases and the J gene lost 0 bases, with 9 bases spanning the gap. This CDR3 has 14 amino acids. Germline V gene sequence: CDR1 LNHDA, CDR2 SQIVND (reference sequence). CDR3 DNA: TGTGCCAGTAGTGCGCAGGGGAGCACAGATACGCAGTATTTT. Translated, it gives CASSAQGSTDTQYF.

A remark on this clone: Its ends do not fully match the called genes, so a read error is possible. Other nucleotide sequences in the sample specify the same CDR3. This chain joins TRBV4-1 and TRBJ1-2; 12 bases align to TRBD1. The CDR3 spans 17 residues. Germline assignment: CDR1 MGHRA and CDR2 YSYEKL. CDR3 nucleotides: TGCGCTAGCAGCGAGGGACAGGGGGCCGGTATAATCTATGGCTACACCTTC. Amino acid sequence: CASSEGQGAGIIYGYTF.

This CDR3 is CASSPTTGRTTEAFF. The CDR3 DNA reads TGCGCCAGCAGCCCCACTACCGGCCGAACCACTGAAGCTTTCTTT. V and J are TRBV5-1 and TRBJ1-1; D call uncertain. The CDR3 runs 15 residues. Trimming stripped 4 bases from V and 4 bases from J, with 17 bases between. CDR1 and CDR2 (germline): SGHRS, YFSETQ.

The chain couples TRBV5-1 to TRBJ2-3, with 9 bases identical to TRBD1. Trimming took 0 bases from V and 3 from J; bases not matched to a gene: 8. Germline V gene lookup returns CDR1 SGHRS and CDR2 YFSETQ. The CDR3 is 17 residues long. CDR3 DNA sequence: TGCGCCAGCAGCTTGGCCTGGGGACAGGGCGGAACAGATACGCAGTATTTT. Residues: CASSLAWGQGGTDTQYF. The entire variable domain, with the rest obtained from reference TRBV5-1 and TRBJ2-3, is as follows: KAGVTQTPRYLIKTRGQQVTLSCSPISGHRSVSWYQQTPGQGLQFLFEYFSETQRNKGNFPGRFSGRQFSNSRSEMNVSTLELGDSALYLCASSLAWGQGGTDTQYFGPGTRLTVL.

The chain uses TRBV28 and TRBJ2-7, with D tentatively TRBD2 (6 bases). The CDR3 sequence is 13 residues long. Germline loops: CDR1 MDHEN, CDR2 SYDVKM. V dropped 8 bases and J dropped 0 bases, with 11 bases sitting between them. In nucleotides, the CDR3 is TGTGCCAGCCGGGGGTTAACCTCCTACGAGCAGTACTTC. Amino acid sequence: CASRGLTSYEQYF.

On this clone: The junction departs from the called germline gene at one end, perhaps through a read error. CDR3 coding DNA: TGTGCCAGCACCTTGGGACAGGGGGTCTATGGCTACACCTTC. Its protein is CASTLGQGVYGYTF. The rearrangement links TRBV5-8 to TRBJ1-2, with TRBD1 matching 11 bases. The CDR3 has 14 residues. CDR1 is SGHTS, CDR2 YDEGEE, per germline. The full variable domain, in which reference TRBV5-8 and TRBJ1-2 provide the parts outside the CDR3, is EAGVTQSPTHLIKTRGQQATLRCSPISGHTSVYWYQQALGLGLQFLLWYDEGEERNRGNFPPRFSGRQFPNYSSELNVNALELEDSALYLCASTLGQGVYGYTFGSGTRLTVV.

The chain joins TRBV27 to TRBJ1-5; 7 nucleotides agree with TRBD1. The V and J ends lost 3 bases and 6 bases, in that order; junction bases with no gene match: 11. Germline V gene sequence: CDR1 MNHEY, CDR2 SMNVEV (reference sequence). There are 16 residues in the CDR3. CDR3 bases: TGTGCCAGCAGTTTCACGACTACAGGGGCAACTCAGCCCCAGCATTTT. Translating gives CASSFTTTGATQPQHF.

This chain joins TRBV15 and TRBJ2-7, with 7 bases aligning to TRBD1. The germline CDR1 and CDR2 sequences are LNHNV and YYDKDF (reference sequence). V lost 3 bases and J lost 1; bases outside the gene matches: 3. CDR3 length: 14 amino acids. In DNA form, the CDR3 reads TGTGCCACCAGCAGGGACAGGTCTTCCTACGAGCAGTACTTC. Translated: CATSRDRSSYEQYF.

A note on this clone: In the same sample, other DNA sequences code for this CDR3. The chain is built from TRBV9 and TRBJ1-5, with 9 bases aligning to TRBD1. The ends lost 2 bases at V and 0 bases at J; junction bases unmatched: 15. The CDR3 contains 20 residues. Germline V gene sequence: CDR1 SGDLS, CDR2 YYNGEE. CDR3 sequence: CASSVPRPWDRVYSNQPQHF. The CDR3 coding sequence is TGTGCCAGCAGCGTCCCCCGACCGTGGGACAGGGTCTATAGCAATCAGCCCCAGCATTTT.

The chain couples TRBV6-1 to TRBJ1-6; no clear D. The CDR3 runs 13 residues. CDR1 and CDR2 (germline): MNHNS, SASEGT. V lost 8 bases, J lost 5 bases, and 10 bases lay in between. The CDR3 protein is CASEIQNNSPLHF. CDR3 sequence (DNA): TGTGCCAGCGAAATACAGAATAATTCACCCCTCCACTTT.

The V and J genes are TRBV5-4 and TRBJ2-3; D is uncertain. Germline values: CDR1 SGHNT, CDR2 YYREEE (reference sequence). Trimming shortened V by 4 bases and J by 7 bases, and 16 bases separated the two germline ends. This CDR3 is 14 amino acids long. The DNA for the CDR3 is TGTGCCAGCAGCCCCCTAAGATCCTCACATACGCAGTATTTT. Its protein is CASSPLRSSHTQYF.